The entry below gives a single TCR beta chain sequence along with its context. Its specificity is not known. This sample stems from a study of human T cells and chemical hapten exposure. In the study overall: DPC at 2% was the sensitizing agent, placed on approximately 2 cm by approximately 2 cm of upper inner arm skin.

Overall study findings and caveats: The study found that DPC sensitization did not change TCRs above 1 in 1000 frequency. Expanded TCR counts at PT1 went up together with patch test score, a positive correlation.

Authors' processing steps: Sequenced samples showed a median of approximately 100,000 TCRs each, with counts running from roughly 23,000 to 700,000. TCRdb processed the RACE reads anew with MiXCR; each CDR3 protein has one entry. The V and J calls follow TCRdb's processing rather than the paper's. Here the sample spans about 180,000 distinct CDR3 sequences, 30% being singletons. Described time point: pre-sensitization, week 0. Treatment meaning: therapeutic diphenylcyclopropenone sensitization with weekly scalp DPC. The sequence came from a woman aged 25 to 39 with alopecia areata. Some clones in this sample may be carry-over from other donors' samples. Source: whole blood, taken in connection with sensitization to the hapten diphenylcyclopropenone (DPC).

The CDR3 here is CAWIFGLAGGRSGELFF. CDR3 in DNA: TGTGCCTGGATATTTGGTCTAGCGGGGGGCCGTAGCGGGGAGCTGTTTTTT. This rearrangement joins TRBV30 to TRBJ2-2; the match to TRBD2 covers 11 bases. With V trimmed by 4 bases and J by 7 bases, 14 bases remained unmatched. The CDR3 extends over 17 amino acids. Germline values: CDR1 GTSNPN, CDR2 SVGIG (reference sequence). Drawing the rest from reference TRBV30 and TRBJ2-2, the complete variable domain is SQTIHQWPATLVQPVGSPLSLECTVEGTSNPNLYWYRQAAGRGLQLLFYSVGIGQISSEVPQNLSASRPQDRQFILSSKKLLLSDSGFYLCAWIFGLAGGRSGELFFGEGSRLTVL.